This is a list of T cell receptor beta chains from one sample in a study of T cell repertoires in cytomegalovirus infection. TCRdb passed the reads through MiXCR, listing each CDR3 protein once. The sample lists 100,000 or so distinct CDR3 sequences, roughly 40% seen once, with approximately 69% in the top ten. These receptors have no identified antigens. Sample: CD8+ T cells from cultured PBMCs, taken from culture after CMV antigen stimulation. The receptors come from a human donor in good health (CMV status not recorded). Some clones in this sample may be carry-over from other donors' samples. Both conserved end residues are part of each CDR3. The D gene is left open where the match is weak. The size field is filled for only some rows; it gives once, few, many or a size class.

>.|14|TRBV19|TRBJ2-7|few
CASSIKQGYYEQYF
TGTGCCAGTAGTATTAAACAGGGATACTACGAGCAGTACTTC
>.|13|TRBV29-1|TRBJ1-1|.
CSVESGGNTEAFF
TGCAGCGTTGAGAGTGGGGGGAACACTGAAGCTTTCTTT
>.|15|TRBV6-8|TRBJ1-1|.
CASSARGAINTEAFF
TGTGCCAGCAGTGCCCGGGGGGCGATTAACACTGAAGCTTTCTTT
>.|15|TRBV7-6|TRBJ2-3|.
CASSLYGGGPDTQYF
TGTGCCAGCAGCTTATACGGGGGCGGCCCAGATACGCAGTATTTT
>.|15|TRBV11-2|TRBJ2-7|.
CASSFSWQGPYEQYF
TGTGCCAGCAGCTTTAGTTGGCAGGGGCCCTACGAGCAGTACTTC
>TRBD2|13|TRBV27|TRBJ2-5|.
CASSHGLAGTQYF
TGTGCCAGCAGTCACGGACTAGCAGGGACCCAGTACTTC
>TRBD1|14|TRBV27|TRBJ1-2|.
CASSPGTASYGYTF
TGTGCCAGCAGCCCCGGGACAGCCAGTTATGGCTACACCTTC
>.|15|TRBV5-6|TRBJ1-1|many
CASSFLGPGNTEAFF
TGTGCCAGCAGCTTTTTAGGGCCTGGGAACACTGAAGCTTTCTTT
>.|14|TRBV7-2|TRBJ2-5|few
CASSLGAGRETQYF
TGTGCCAGCAGCTTAGGGGCGGGCAGGGAGACCCAGTACTTC
>.|13|TRBV2|TRBJ2-5|few
CASTPGGGETQYF
TGTGCCAGCACGCCAGGGGGAGGAGAGACCCAGTACTTC
>TRBD1|15|TRBV4-1|TRBJ1-6|.
CASSQVTGDNSPLHF
TGCGCCAGCAGCCAAGTCACAGGGGATAATTCACCCCTCCACTTT
>TRBD1|16|TRBV14|TRBJ2-5|few
CASSQESRGQKETQYF
TGTGCCAGCAGCCAAGAGAGTAGGGGGCAAAAAGAGACCCAGTACTTC
>.|14|TRBV12-3/TRBV12-4|TRBJ2-2|.
CASSLGSVTGELFF
TGTGCCAGCAGTTTAGGGAGCGTTACCGGGGAGCTGTTTTTT
>TRBD1|14|TRBV7-6|TRBJ2-7|.
CASSLWTGGQEQYF
TGTGCCAGCAGCTTGTGGACAGGGGGGCAGGAGCAGTACTTC
>.|16|TRBV7-8|TRBJ2-3|many
CASSLAPAGSEDTQYF
TGTGCCAGCAGCTTAGCCCCGGCAGGCTCGGAAGATACGCAGTATTTT
>.|13|TRBV12-3/TRBV12-4|TRBJ2-3|many
CASTIPGTDTQYF
TGTGCCAGCACCATTCCCGGGACAGATACGCAGTATTTT
>.|13|TRBV6-6|TRBJ2-1|.
CASSQGLLQEQFF
TGTGCCAGCAGCCAGGGACTTCTCCAAGAGCAGTTCTTC
>TRBD1|15|TRBV5-1|TRBJ2-5|few
CASSGGQGIVETQYF
TGCGCCAGCAGCGGGGGACAGGGGATTGTGGAGACCCAGTACTTC
>.|18|TRBV20-1|TRBJ2-3|.
CSARDRFLTPPLTDTQYF
TGCAGTGCTAGAGATCGCTTTTTAACTCCTCCCCTGACAGATACGCAGTATTTT
>TRBD1|15|TRBV12-3/TRBV12-4|TRBJ2-3|.
CASSPHRGRPDTQYF
TGTGCCAGCAGTCCCCACAGGGGGCGCCCAGATACGCAGTATTTT
>.|15|TRBV27|TRBJ1-1|.
CASRELKGGKTEAFF
TGTGCCAGCAGGGAATTAAAGGGGGGGAAAACTGAAGCTTTCTTT
>TRBD2|15|TRBV4-1|TRBJ2-1|.
CASSQESGGAREQFF
TGCGCCAGCAGCCAAGAAAGCGGGGGGGCCCGTGAGCAGTTCTTC
>.|14|TRBV6-5|TRBJ2-2|.
CASSYFGDTGELFF
TGTGCCAGCAGTTACTTTGGGGACACCGGGGAGCTGTTTTTT
>.|15|TRBV7-9|TRBJ2-7|few
CASSWTGVEVYEQYF
TGTGCCAGCAGCTGGACCGGGGTAGAGGTCTACGAGCAGTACTTC